The clone carrying this T cell receptor beta chain was recorded once. Its cognate antigen is unknown. Sequenced by immunoSEQ multiplex PCR; TCRdb stores in-frame clones only, minus some. Here the sample spans roughly 42,000 clones, 80% to 95% being singletons. The sample belongs to a study of resident and recirculating memory T cells in vitiligo. Turning to the study itself: Each patient gave two lesional and two nonlesional epidermal shave biopsies, plus PBMCs. The samples were homogenized without cell sorting before genomic DNA extraction.

The CDR3 totals 14 residues. With 0 bases removed from V and 3 bases from J, the gap between germline ends came to 9 bases. Germline CDR1 is MNHNY and CDR2 is SVGAGI (reference sequence). Study-wide results and caveats: Different lesions suggested infiltration by different T cell clones.

V usage is TRBV6-6 and J usage is TRBJ2-7; weak D call: TRBD1 (6 bases). The sequencing sample was made of blood. The receptor was isolated from a male donor with vitiligo. CDR3 loop: CASSYSPGDYEQYF. The CDR3, as DNA: TGTGCCAGCAGTTACTCGCCAGGGGACTACGAGCAGTACTTC.